The sequence of this T cell receptor (beta chain) was determined in a study of T-cell memory formation after mild COVID-19. Study results and caveats: Prior to infection, memory already included some responding clones, suggesting cross-reactive memory joined.

TCRdb called the 5' RACE reads again in MiXCR, with one record for every CDR3 protein. The top ten clones hold about 12% of a sample with roughly 620,000 distinct CDR3 sequences, more than 15% of them seen once. V lost 3 bases to trimming and J lost 0 bases, with 11 bases between them. From germline, CDR1 is MGHRA and CDR2 YSYEKL. The CDR3 is made up of 16 amino acids. In the case of this clonotype: Its specificity is unknown.

Sequencing was carried out using PBMCs or a T cell subset sorted from them (not recorded which). The chain employs TRBV4-1 and TRBJ2-2; D unclear. The TCR was taken from an adult woman who had mild COVID-19 (a few samples of this study predate the infection). Cell type and time point are not known. CDR3 residues: CASSHSDLANTGELFF. The CDR3 DNA reads as TGCGCCAGCAGCCATTCGGACCTGGCGAACACCGGGGAGCTGTTTTTT.